This TCR beta chain was found in a study of T cells in Graves' hyperthyroidism and ophthalmopathy. Study-wide results and limits: Ophthalmopathy cases were set apart from stable hyperthyroidism by a 13 V-J model.

In the case of this clonotype: The antigen is unknown.

Template material for amplifying TCR beta CDR3 regions consisted of RNA transcripts. Researchers ran a first-round RT-PCR on the TCR CDR3 using the HTBI primer set. TCRdb fed the multiplex PCR reads into MiXCR, producing one record per CDR3 protein. The sample contains fewer than 650,000 distinct CDR3 sequences, less than 15% of which appear only once. The study defined stable Graves' hyperthyroidism as no ophthalmopathy progression within 18 months. Material: blood. The clonotype was recovered from a woman aged 40 to 50 with Graves' hyperthyroidism.

The chain's CDR3 is CASSSGTGSLYEQYF. Here the CDR3 DNA reads TGTGCCAGCAGCTCCGGGACAGGGTCCCTCTACGAGCAGTACTTC. The chain joins TRBV7-9 to TRBJ2-7, with 9 bases aligning to TRBD1. CDR1 is SEHNR, CDR2 FQNEAQ, per germline (reference sequence). Germline trimming cut 4 bases from V and 3 bases from J; bases unmatched to any gene: 7. The CDR3 spans 15 residues.